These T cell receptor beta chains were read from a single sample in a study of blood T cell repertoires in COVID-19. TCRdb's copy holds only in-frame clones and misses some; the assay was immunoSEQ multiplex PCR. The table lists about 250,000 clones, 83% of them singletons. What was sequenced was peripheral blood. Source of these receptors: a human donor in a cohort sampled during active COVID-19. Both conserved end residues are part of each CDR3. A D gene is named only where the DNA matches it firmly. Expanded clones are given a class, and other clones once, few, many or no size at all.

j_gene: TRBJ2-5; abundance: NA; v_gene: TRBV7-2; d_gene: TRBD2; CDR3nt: TGTGCCAGCAGCTGGGGGGGGACTAGCGGGAGGGAGACCCAGTACTTC; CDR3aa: CASSWGGTSGRETQYF
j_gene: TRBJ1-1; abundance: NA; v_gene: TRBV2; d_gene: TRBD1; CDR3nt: TGTGCCACCTCAGGGGGAACTGAAGCTTTCTTT; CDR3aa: CATSGGTEAFF
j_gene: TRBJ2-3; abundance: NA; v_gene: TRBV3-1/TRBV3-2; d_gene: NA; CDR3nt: TGTGCCAGCAGCGAGACAGCGACTCGGGATACGCAGTATTTT; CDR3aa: CASSETATRDTQYF
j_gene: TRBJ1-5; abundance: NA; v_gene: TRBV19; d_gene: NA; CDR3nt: TGTGCCAGTAGTCTAATGACAGGCGCAGCTCAGCCCCAGCATTTT; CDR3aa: CASSLMTGAAQPQHF
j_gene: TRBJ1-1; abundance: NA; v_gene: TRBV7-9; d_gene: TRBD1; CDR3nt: TGTGCCAGCAGCTTAGGGACAGGGAACACTGAAGCTTTCTTT; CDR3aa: CASSLGTGNTEAFF
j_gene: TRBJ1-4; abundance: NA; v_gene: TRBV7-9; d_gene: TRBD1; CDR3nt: TGTGCCAGCAGCCGGGACAGGGGAGGAGAAAAACTGTTTTTT; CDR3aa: CASSRDRGGEKLFF
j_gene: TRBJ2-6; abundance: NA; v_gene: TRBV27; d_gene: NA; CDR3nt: TGTGCCAGCAGTCAAGTGGGTTGGGCGTCTGGGGCCAACGTCCTGACTTTC; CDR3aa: CASSQVGWASGANVLTF
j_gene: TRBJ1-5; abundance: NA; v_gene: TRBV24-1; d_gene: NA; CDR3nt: TGTGCCACCAGTGATGTCGGGGGGCGCAATCAGCCCCAGCATTTT; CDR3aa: CATSDVGGRNQPQHF
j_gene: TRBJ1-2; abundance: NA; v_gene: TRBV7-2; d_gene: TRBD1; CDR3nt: TGTGCCAGCAGCTTAGCTGGACAGGGGCCCTATGGCTACACCTTC; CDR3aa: CASSLAGQGPYGYTF
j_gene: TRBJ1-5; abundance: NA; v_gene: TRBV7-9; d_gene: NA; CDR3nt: TGTGCCAGCAGCATCGAGGGGGGGGCGCCCCAGCATTTT; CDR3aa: CASSIEGGAPQHF
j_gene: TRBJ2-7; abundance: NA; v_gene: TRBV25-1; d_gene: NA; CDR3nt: TGTGCCAGCAGTGACTCTCCGGACATGACCTACGAGCAGTACTTC; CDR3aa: CASSDSPDMTYEQYF
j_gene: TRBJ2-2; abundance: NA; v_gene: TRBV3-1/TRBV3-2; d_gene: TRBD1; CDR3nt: TGTGCCAGCAGCCAAAAATCGGGACAGTCTGGAGGGGAGCTGTTTTTT; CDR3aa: CASSQKSGQSGGELFF
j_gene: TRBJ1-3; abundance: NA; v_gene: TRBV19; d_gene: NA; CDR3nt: TGTGCCAGTAGTATATTGCAGGGGACCTCTGGAAACACCATATATTTT; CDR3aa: CASSILQGTSGNTIYF
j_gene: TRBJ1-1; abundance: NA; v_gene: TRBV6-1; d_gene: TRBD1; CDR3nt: TGTGCCAGCAGTGAAGCGACGGGAGGGGGCAACACTGAAGCTTTCTTT; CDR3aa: CASSEATGGGNTEAFF
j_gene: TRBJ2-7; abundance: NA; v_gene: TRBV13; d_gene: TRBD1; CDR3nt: TGTGCCACCGCCTCGACAGGGACCTACGAGCAGTACTTC; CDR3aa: CATASTGTYEQYF
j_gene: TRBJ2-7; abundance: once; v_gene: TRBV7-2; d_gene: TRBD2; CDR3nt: TGTGCCAGCAAGTCTTCAGGGCCTAGCGGAGAGCAGTACTTC; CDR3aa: CASKSSGPSGEQYF
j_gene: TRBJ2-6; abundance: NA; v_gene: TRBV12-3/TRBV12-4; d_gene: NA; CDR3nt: TGTGCCAGCAGTCAATCTGGGGCCAACGTCCTGACTTTC; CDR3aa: CASSQSGANVLTF
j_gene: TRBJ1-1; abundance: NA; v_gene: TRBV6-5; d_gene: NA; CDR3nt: TGTGCCAGCAGTTACTCCCAACAGGCTATGAACACTGAAGCTTTCTTT; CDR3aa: CASSYSQQAMNTEAFF
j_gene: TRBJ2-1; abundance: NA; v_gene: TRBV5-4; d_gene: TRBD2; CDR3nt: TGTGCCAGCAGCCGCGGGGGGACACACTCCTACAATGAGCAGTTCTTC; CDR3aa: CASSRGGTHSYNEQFF
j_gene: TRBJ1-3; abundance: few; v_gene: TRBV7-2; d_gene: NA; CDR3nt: TGTGCCAGCAGCCGGGACTTTGGCTCTGGAAACACCATATATTTT; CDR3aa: CASSRDFGSGNTIYF
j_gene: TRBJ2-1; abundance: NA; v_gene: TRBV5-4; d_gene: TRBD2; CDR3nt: TGTGCCAGCAGCTTGATCGGGAGGGCCTCGGGAGGCAATGAGCAGTTCTTC; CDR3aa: CASSLIGRASGGNEQFF
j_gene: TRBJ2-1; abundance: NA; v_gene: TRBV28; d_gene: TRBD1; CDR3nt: TGTGCCAGCAGTCCACAGGGGGTTAAGGATGAGCAGTTCTTC; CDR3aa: CASSPQGVKDEQFF
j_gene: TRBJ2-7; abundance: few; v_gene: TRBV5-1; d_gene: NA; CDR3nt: TGCGCCAGCAGCTTGGACGGCTACGAGCAGTACTTC; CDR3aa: CASSLDGYEQYF
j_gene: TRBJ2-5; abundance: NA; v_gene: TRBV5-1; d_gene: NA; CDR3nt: TGCGCCAGCAGCTTGGAAGGACATCAAGAGACCCAGTACTTC; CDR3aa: CASSLEGHQETQYF
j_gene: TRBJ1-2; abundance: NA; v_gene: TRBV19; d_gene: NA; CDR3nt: TGTGCTTCGTCGGAGGCTGGAGGCTACACCTTC; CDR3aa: CASSEAGGYTF
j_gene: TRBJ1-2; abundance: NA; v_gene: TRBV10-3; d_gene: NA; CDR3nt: TGTGCCATCAGTGAGTTAGCTAACTATGGCTACACCTTC; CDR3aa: CAISELANYGYTF
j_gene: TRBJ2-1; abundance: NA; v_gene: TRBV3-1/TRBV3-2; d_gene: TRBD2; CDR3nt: TGTGCCAGCAGCTTTGGCGGGAGGAATGAGCAGTTCTTC; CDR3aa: CASSFGGRNEQFF
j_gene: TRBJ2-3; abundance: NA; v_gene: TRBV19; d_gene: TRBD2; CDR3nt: TGTGCCAGTAGCCTAGCGGGTACTAGCACAGATACGCAGTATTTT; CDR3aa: CASSLAGTSTDTQYF
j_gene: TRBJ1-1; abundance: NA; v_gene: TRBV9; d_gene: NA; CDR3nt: TGTGCCAGCAGCGTTGGGAGGACGAACACTGAAGCTTTCTTT; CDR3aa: CASSVGRTNTEAFF
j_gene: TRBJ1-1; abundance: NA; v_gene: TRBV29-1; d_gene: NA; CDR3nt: TGCAGCGTTGAAGGGGCAGGGAACACTGAAGCTTTCTTT; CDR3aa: CSVEGAGNTEAFF
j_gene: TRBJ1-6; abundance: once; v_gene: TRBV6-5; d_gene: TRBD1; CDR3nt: TGTGCCAGCAGTCAGACAGGGGTGGGCAATTCACCCCTCCACTTT; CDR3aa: CASSQTGVGNSPLHF
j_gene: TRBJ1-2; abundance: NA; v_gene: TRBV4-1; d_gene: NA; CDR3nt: TGCGCCAGCAGCGAAGCTAAAGACAGGACCTATGGCTACACCTTC; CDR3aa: CASSEAKDRTYGYTF
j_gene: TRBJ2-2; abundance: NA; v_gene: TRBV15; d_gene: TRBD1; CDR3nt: TGTGCCACCAGCATTGACAGGGCGGGCACCGGGGAGCTGTTTTTT; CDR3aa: CATSIDRAGTGELFF